This TCR beta chain was found in a study of CD8+ T cells in alopecia areata. Overall study: The duration of tofacitinib was 6 to 18 months, with 6 months off drug afterward. The study's findings and limits: The study found higher clonality in lesional than normal scalp, especially in alopecia totalis/universalis.

Lesional scalp tissue (obtained by punch biopsy) and peripheral blood were collected from alopecia areata patients. PBMCs provided sorted CD4+ and CD8+ T cells. Germline values: CDR1 SEHNR, CDR2 FQNEAQ (reference sequence). The CDR3 loop spans 15 amino acids. V lost 0 bases, J lost 5 bases, and 10 bases lay in between. Sequencing relied on a cDNA template that was reverse transcribed from extracted RNA. Using immunoSEQ multiplex PCR, the repertoire was profiled, and TCRdb retains in-frame clones only, with some absent. The sample includes 150,000 or so clones, less than 75% seen only once; the top ten take over 9.5%. This clone has a handful of counts. As yet, its antigen is unknown.

The J gene is TRBJ1-4, the V gene TRBV7-9; D is perhaps TRBD1 (6 bases). This specimen was CD8+ T cells sorted from blood, taken at week 0. The sequence was collected from a human donor with alopecia areata. The CDR3 protein is CASSLAGGENEKLFF. The CDR3 coding sequence is TGTGCCAGCAGCTTAGCAGGGGGAGAGAATGAAAAACTGTTTTTT.